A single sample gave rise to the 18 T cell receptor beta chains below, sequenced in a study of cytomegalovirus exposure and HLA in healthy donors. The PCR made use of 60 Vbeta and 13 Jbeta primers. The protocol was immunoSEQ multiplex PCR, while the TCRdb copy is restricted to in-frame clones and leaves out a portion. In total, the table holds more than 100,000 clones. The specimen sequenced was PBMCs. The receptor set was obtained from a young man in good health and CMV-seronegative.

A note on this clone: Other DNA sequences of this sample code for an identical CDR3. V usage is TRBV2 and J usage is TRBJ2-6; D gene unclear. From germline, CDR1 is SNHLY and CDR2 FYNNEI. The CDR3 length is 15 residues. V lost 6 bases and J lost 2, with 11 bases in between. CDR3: CASRDKSTGANVLTF. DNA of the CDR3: TGTGCCAGCAGAGACAAGTCAACTGGGGCCAACGTCCTGACTTTC. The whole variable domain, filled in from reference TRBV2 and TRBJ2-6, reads EPEVTQTPSHQVTQMGQEVILRCVPISNHLYFYWYRQILGQKVEFLVSFYNNEISEKSEIFDDQFSVERPDGSNFTLKIRSTKLEDSAMYFCASRDKSTGANVLTFGAGSRLTVL.

CDR3 coding DNA: TGTGCCAGCAGTGAAAAAACTAGCGGTACCTACAATGAGCAGTTCTTC. Translated, it gives CASSEKTSGTYNEQFF. The J gene is TRBJ2-1, the V gene TRBV2, with 8 bases that match TRBD2. The CDR3 runs to 16 residues. The germline CDR1 and CDR2 sequences are SNHLY and FYNNEI. With V trimmed by 2 bases and J by 2 bases, 5 bases remained unmatched.

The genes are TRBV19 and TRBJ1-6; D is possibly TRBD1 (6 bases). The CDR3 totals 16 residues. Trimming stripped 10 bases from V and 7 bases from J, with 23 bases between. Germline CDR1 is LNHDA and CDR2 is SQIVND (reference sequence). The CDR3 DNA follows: TGTGCCACCCAACACCCGGGGGGCCTCGGGAATTCACCCCTCCACTTT. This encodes CATQHPGGLGNSPLHF. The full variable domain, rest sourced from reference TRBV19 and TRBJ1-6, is DGGITQSPKYLFRKEGQNVTLSCEQNLNHDAMYWYRQDPGQGLRLIYYSQIVNDFQKGDIAEGYSVSREKKESFPLTVTSAQKNPTAFYLCATQHPGGLGNSPLHFGNGTRLTVT.

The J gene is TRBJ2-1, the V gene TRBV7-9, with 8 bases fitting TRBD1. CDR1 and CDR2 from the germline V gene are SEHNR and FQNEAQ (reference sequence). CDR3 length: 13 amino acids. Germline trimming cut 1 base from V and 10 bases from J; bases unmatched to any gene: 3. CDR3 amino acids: CASSLGTGNEQFF. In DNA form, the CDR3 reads TGTGCCAGCAGCTTAGGGACAGGGAACGAGCAGTTCTTC.

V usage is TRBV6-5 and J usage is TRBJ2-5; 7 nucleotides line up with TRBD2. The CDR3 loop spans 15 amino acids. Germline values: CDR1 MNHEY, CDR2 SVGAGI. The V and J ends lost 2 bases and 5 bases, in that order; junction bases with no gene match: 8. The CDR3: CASSYNGGRGETQYF. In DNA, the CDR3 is TGTGCCAGCAGTTACAACGGGGGGAGAGGGGAGACCCAGTACTTC.

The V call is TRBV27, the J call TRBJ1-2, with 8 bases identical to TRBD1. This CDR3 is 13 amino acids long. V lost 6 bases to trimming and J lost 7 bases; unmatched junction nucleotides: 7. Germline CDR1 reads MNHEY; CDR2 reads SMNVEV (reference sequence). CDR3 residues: CASSPQDRAGYTF. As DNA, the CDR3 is TGTGCCAGCAGCCCCCAGGACAGGGCTGGCTACACCTTC.

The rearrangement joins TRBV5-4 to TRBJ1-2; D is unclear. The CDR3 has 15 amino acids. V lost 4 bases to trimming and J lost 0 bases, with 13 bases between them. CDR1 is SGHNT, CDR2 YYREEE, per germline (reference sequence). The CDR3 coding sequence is TGTGCCAGCAGCGGGCTTTCCGTAGCTAACTATGGCTACACCTTC. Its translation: CASSGLSVANYGYTF. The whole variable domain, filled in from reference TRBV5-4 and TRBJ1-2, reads ETGVTQSPTHLIKTRGQQVTLRCSSQSGHNTVSWYQQALGQGPQFIFQYYREEENGRGNFPPRFSGLQFPNYSSELNVNALELDDSALYLCASSGLSVANYGYTFGSGTRLTVV.

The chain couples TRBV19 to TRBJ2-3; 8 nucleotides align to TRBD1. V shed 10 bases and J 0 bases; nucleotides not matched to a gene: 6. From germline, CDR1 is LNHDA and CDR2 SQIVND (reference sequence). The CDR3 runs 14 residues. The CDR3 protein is CATRTGPSTDTQYF. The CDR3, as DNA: TGTGCCACCAGGACAGGGCCTAGCACAGATACGCAGTATTTT.

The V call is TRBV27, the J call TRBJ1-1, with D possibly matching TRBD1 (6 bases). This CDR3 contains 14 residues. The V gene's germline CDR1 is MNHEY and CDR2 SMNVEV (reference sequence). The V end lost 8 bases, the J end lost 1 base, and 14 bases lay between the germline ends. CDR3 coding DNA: TGTGCCAGCGGATCAGGGGTTCGGAACACTGAAGCTTTCTTT. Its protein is CASGSGVRNTEAFF.

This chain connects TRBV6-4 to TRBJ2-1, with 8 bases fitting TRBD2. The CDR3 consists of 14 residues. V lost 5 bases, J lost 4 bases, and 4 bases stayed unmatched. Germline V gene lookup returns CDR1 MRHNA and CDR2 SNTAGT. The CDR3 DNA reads TGTGCCAGCAGTCGGGTAGCGGGATACAATGAGCAGTTCTTC. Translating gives CASSRVAGYNEQFF.

The CDR3 sequence: CASSKRQGQSNNEQFF. The CDR3 DNA reads TGTGCCAGCAGCAAAAGACAGGGGCAATCCAACAATGAGCAGTTCTTC. This chain joins TRBV9 and TRBJ2-1; 8 nucleotides align to TRBD1. CDR3 size: 16 residues. With V trimmed by 4 bases and J by 5 bases, 11 bases remained unmatched. Per the germline V gene, CDR1 is SGDLS and CDR2 is YYNGEE.

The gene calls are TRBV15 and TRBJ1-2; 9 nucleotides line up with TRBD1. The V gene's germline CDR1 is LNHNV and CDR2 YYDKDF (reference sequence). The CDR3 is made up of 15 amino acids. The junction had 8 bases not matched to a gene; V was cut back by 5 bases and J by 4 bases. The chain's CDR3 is CATSPSGQGIYGYTF. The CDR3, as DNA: TGTGCCACCAGCCCTTCAGGACAGGGGATCTATGGCTACACCTTC.

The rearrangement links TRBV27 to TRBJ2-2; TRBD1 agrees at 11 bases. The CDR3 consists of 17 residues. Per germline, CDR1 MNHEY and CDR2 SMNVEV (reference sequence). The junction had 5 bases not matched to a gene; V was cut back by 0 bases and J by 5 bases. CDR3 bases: TGTGCCAGCAGTTTATCTGTCGGGACAGGGGGTACCGGGGAGCTGTTTTTT. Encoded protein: CASSLSVGTGGTGELFF.

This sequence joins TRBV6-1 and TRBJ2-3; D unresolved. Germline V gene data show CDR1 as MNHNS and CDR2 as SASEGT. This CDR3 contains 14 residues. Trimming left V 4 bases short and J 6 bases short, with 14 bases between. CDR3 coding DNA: TGTGCCAGCAGTGCCCAACCGATCGGGGATACGCAGTATTTT. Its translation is CASSAQPIGDTQYF.

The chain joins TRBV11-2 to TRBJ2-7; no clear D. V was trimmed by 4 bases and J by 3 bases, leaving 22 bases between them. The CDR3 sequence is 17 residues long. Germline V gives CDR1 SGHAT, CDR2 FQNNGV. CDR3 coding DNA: TGTGCCAGCAGCTCACCTCCCAATCTTTGGTCCTACTACGAGCAGTACTTC. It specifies CASSSPPNLWSYYEQYF. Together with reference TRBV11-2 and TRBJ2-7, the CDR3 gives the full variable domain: EAGVAQSPRYKIIEKRQSVAFWCNPISGHATLYWYQQILGQGPKLLIQFQNNGVVDDSQLPKDRFSAERLKGVDSTLKIQPAKLEDSAVYLCASSSPPNLWSYYEQYFGPGTRLTVT.

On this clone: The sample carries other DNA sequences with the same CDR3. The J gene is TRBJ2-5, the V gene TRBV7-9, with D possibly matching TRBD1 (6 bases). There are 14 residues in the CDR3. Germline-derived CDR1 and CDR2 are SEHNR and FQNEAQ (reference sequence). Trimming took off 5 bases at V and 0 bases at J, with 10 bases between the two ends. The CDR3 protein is CASSPGQYQETQYF. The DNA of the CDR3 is TGTGCCAGCAGCCCAGGACAGTACCAAGAGACCCAGTACTTC.

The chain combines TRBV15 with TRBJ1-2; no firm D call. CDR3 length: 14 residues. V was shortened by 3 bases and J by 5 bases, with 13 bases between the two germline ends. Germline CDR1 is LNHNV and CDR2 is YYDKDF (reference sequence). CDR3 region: CATSSHPEVYGYTF. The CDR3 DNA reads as TGTGCCACCAGCAGCCACCCGGAGGTGTATGGCTACACCTTC.

CDR3 region: CASRGTGSGYTF. The CDR3 bases are TGTGCCAGCAGGGGGACAGGGAGCGGCTACACCTTC. This chain links TRBV28 with TRBJ1-2; 9 nucleotides match TRBD1. The CDR3 is 12 residues long. Losses at the gene ends were 6 bases for V and 8 bases for J; bases not matched to a gene: 4. Germline CDR1 reads MDHEN; CDR2 reads SYDVKM.